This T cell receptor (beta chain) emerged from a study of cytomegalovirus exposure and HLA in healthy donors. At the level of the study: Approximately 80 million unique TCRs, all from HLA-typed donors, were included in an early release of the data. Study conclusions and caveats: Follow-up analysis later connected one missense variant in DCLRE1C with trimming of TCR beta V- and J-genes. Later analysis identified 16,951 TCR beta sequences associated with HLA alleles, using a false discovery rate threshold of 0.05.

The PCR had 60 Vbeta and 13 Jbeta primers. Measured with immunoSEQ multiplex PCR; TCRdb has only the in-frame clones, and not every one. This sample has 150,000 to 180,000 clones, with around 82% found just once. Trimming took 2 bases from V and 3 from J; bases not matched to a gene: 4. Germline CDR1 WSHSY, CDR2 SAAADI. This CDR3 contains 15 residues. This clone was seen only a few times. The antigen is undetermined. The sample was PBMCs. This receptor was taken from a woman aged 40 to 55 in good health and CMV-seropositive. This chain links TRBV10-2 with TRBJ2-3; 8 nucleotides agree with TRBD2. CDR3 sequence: CASSERAGATDTQYF. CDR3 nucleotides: TGCGCCAGCAGTGAGAGAGCGGGAGCGACAGATACGCAGTATTTT.